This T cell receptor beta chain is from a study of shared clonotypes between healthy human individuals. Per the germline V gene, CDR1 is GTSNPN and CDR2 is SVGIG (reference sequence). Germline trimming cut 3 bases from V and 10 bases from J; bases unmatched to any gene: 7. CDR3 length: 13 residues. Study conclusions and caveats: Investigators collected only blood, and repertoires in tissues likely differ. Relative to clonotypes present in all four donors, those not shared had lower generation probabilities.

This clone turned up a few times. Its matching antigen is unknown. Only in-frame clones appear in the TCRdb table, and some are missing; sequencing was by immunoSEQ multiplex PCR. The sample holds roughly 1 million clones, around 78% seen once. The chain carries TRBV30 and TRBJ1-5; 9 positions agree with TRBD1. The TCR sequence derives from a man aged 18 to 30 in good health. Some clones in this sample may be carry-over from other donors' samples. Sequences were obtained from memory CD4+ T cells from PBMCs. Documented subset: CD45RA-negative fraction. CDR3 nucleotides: TGTGCCTGGAGGAGACAGGGGGTCGGACCCCAGCATTTT. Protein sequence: CAWRRQGVGPQHF.